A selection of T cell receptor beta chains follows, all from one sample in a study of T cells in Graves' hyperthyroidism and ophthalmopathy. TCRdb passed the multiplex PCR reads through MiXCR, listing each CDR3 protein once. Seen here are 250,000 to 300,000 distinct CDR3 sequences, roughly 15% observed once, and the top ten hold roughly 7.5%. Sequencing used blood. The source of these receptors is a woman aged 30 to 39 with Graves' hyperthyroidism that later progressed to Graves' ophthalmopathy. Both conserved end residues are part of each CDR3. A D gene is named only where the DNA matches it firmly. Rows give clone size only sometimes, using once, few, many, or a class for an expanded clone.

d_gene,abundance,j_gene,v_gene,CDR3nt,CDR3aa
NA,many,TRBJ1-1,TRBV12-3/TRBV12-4,TGTGCCAGCAGTTCCTTTGCGGGATACCGAGCTTTCTTT,CASSSFAGYRAFF
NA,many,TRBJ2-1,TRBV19,TGTGCCAGTGAGCCTTCGGGCGGGACTTACAGTGAGCAGTTCTTC,CASEPSGGTYSEQFF
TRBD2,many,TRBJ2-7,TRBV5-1,TGCGCCAGCAGCCTAGGCACTAGCGGGACCGAGCAGTACTTC,CASSLGTSGTEQYF
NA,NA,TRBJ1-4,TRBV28,TGTGCCAGCGGTTGGAAGCCGGGGGCTAATGAAAAACTGTTTTTT,CASGWKPGANEKLFF
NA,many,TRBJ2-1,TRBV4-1,TGCGCCAGCAGCCAAGTAGGCAACAATGAGCAGTTCTTC,CASSQVGNNEQFF
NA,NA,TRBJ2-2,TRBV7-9,TGTGCCAGCAGCCTCGGACAGTTCACCGGGGAGCTGTTTTTT,CASSLGQFTGELFF
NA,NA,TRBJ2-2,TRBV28,TGTGCCAGCAGTTTAGAAACCGGGGGTCGTACCGGGGAGCTGTTTTTT,CASSLETGGRTGELFF
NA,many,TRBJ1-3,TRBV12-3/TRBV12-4,TGTGCCAGCAGTGTCTCCCACTCTGGAAACACCATATATTTT,CASSVSHSGNTIYF
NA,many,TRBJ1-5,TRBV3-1,TGTGCCAGCAGCCCCATAAGCAATCAGCCCCAGCATTTT,CASSPISNQPQHF
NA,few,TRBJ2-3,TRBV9,TGTGCCAGCAGCCCGGGCAGACTAGGTTCTACAGATACGCAGTATTTT,CASSPGRLGSTDTQYF
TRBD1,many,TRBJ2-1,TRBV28,TGTGCCAGAGTCTTCCCCCCGCGGACAGGCCTGTCATTGAATGAGCAGTTCTTC,CARVFPPRTGLSLNEQFF
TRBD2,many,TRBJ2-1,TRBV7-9,TGTGCCAGCAGCTTTCCGACTAGCGGAGCCTTTTACAATGAGCAGTTCTTC,CASSFPTSGAFYNEQFF
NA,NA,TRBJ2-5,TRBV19,TGTGCCAGTAGTATAGATCAGGGCCCCCAAAAGACCCAGTACTTC,CASSIDQGPQKTQYF
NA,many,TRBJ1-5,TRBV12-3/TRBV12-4,TGTGCCAGCAGTTTATTCAACCCGTATAGCAATCAGCCCCAGCATTTT,CASSLFNPYSNQPQHF
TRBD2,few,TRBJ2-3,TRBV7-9,TGTGCCAGCAGCCAGAGCGGGGTTTCGGATACGCAGTATTTT,CASSQSGVSDTQYF
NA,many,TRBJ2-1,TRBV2,TGTGCCAGCAGTGATTACGTGAGGAATGAGCAGTTCTTC,CASSDYVRNEQFF
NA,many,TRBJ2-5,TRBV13,TGTGCCAGCAGCTTTGGGGACCGCCAAGAGACCCAGTACTTC,CASSFGDRQETQYF
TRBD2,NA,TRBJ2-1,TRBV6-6,TGTGCCAGCAGTTACTCCTGGCGGGAGGGGTCCTACAATGAGCAGTTCTTC,CASSYSWREGSYNEQFF
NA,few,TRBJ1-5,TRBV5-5,TGTGCCAGCAGCTTGCTCGGAGGTATAAGCAATCAGCCCCAGCATTTT,CASSLLGGISNQPQHF
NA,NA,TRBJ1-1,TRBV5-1,TGCGCCAGCAGCTTGGGCTACACGAACACTGAAGCTTTCTTT,CASSLGYTNTEAFF
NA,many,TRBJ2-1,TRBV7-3,TGTGCCAGCAGCCTAACGTTGGGCACTGAGCAGTTCTTC,CASSLTLGTEQFF
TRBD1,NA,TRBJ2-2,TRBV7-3,TGTGCCAGCAGCTCGGGACAGGGGGCAGGCACCAGGGAGCTGTTTTTT,CASSSGQGAGTRELFF
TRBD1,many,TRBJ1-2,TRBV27,TGTGCCAGCAGTTACCAGGGGGCTGATGGCTACACCTTC,CASSYQGADGYTF
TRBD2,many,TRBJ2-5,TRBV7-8,TGTGCCAGCAGCTACTTAGCGGGAGAGCGGGAGACCCAGTACTTC,CASSYLAGERETQYF
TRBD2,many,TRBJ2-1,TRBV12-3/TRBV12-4,TGTGCCAGCAGTTTTAAGGGACTAGCGTCTCTTGAGCAGTTCTTC,CASSFKGLASLEQFF
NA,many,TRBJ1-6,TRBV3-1,TGTGCCAGCAGCCAAGACGCATCCACGTTAGATCCCCTCCACTTT,CASSQDASTLDPLHF
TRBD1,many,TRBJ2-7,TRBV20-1,TGCAGTGCTAGAGATCGCGGGACAGGGGACTACGAGCAGTACTTC,CSARDRGTGDYEQYF
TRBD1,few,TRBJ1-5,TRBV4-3,TGCGCCAGCAGCCAGGACAGGTACAATCAGCCCCAGCATTTT,CASSQDRYNQPQHF
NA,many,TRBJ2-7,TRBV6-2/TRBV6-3,TGTGCCAGCAGTTACCGTCCGAATTCCTACGAGCAGTACTTC,CASSYRPNSYEQYF
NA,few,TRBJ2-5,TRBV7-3,TGTGCCAGCAGCCCCGGGCCCCCCGCTGGGACCCAGTACTTC,CASSPGPPAGTQYF
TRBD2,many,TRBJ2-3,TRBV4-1,TGCGCCAGCAGCCAAGTTGGGCGGGAGCTCACAGATACGCAGTATTTT,CASSQVGRELTDTQYF
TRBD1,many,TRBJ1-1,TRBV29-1,TGCAGCGCATCAACAGGGGGCACTGAAGCTTTCTTT,CSASTGGTEAFF
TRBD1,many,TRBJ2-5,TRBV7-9,TGTGCCAGCAGCTTGGTACCACAGGGGATTGGCGAGACCCAGTACTTC,CASSLVPQGIGETQYF
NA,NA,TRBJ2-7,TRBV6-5,TGTGCCAGCAGTCCTCAGGGGTTAAATGGGGAGCAGTACTTC,CASSPQGLNGEQYF
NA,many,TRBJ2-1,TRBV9,TGTGCCAGCAGCGTAGGTGGCGGGACCTACAATGAGCAGTTCTTC,CASSVGGGTYNEQFF
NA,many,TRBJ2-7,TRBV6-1,TGTGCCAGCAGTGAAGGGGACCCAGGGGCCTACGAGCAGTACTTC,CASSEGDPGAYEQYF
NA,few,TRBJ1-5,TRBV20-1,TGCAGTGCTAGAGGGGGTAGCAATCAGCCCCAGCATTTT,CSARGGSNQPQHF
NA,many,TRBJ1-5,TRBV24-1,TGTGCCACCAGTGATTCCGGGGATAGCAATCAGCCCCAGCATTTT,CATSDSGDSNQPQHF
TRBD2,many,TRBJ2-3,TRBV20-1,TGCAGTGCCCCCGGGGGGCTAGCGGGAGGGCCTCCAGATACGCAGTATTTT,CSAPGGLAGGPPDTQYF
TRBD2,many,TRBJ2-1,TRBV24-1,TGTGCCACCAGTGACGGGACTACCAGTCGCGATGAGCAGTTCTTC,CATSDGTTSRDEQFF
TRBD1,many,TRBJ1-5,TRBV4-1,TGCGCCAGCAGCCTTTACCCCGGGACAGAGGGGAATCAGCCCCAGCATTTT,CASSLYPGTEGNQPQHF
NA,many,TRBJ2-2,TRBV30,TGTGCCTGGAGTGTTTCCGGGGAGCTGTTTTTT,CAWSVSGELFF
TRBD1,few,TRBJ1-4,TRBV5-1,TGCGCCAGCAGCTTGGGGGGACAGGGATCGGCTAATGAAAAACTGTTTTTT,CASSLGGQGSANEKLFF
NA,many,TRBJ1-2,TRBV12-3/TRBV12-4,TGTGCCAGCACCCTGGGGCGGAATGGCTACACCTTC,CASTLGRNGYTF
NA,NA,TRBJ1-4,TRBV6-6,TGTGCCAGCAGTTACTCGCGAGGAAGGTTGTTTTTT,CASSYSRGRLFF
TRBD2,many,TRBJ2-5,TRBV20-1,TGCAGTGCTAGGCCCCCTCGGACTAGCGGAGCGGGGGTCGGGACCCAGTACTTC,CSARPPRTSGAGVGTQYF
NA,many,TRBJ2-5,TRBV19,TGTGCCAGTAGTATCATCGCGAGGGATCAAGAGACCCAGTACTTC,CASSIIARDQETQYF
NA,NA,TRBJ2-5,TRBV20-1,TGCAGTGCTAGAAGAATCGGGATGAGCCAAGAGACCCAGTACTTC,CSARRIGMSQETQYF
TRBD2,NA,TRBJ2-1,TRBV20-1,TGCAGTGCTAGAGACCCCGGGGGCGGGAGGGCAGGGGGTGAGCAGTTCTTC,CSARDPGGGRAGGEQFF
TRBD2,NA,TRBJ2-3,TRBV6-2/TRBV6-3,TGTGCCAGCAGTTACCTAGCGGGAGGTCGGGATACGCAGTATTTT,CASSYLAGGRDTQYF
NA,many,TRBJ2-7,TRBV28,TGTGCCAGCAGCCTCCGACTACCCCCCTACGAGCAGTACTTC,CASSLRLPPYEQYF
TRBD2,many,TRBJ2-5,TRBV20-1,TGCAGTGCTCCGGGACTAATGCAAGAGACCCAGTACTTC,CSAPGLMQETQYF
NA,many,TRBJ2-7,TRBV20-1,TGCAGTGCTAAGGACAGATACGAGCAGTACTTC,CSAKDRYEQYF
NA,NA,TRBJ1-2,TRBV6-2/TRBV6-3,TGTGCCAGCAGGGCTAACTATGGCTACACCTTC,CASRANYGYTF
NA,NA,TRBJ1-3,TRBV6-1,TGTGCCAGCAGCCGATCCCTACAGGGCTTGAGCTCTGGAAACACCATATATTTT,CASSRSLQGLSSGNTIYF
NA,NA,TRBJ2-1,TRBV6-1,TGTGCCACTAACCCGACAGAATACAATGAGCAGTTCTTC,CATNPTEYNEQFF
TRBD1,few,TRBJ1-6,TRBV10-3,TGTGCCATCTCGGGACAGGGCCCTAATTCACCCCTCCACTTT,CAISGQGPNSPLHF
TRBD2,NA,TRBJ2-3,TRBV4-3,TGCGCCAGCAGCCAGGCCGGGACTAGCCACACAGATACGCAGTATTTT,CASSQAGTSHTDTQYF
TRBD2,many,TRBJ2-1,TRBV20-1,TGCAGTGCTAGAGATAATAGCGGGAGCTCCTACAATGAGCAGTTCTTC,CSARDNSGSSYNEQFF
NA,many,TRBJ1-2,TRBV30,TGTGCCTGGAGAGAGAGACGGGACACTGGCTACACCTTC,CAWRERRDTGYTF